These 23 T cell receptor beta chains came from one sample sequenced in a study of T-cell reconstitution after alpha-beta-depleted transplantation in children. Unique molecular identifiers were incorporated into the prepared TCRbeta library. TCRdb called the PCR reads again in MiXCR, with one record for every CDR3 protein. The sample has 750,000 to 950,000 distinct CDR3 sequences; approximately 15% are singletons. This specimen was PBMCs, mostly from graft donor cells, taken 360 days after TCRalphabeta/CD19-depleted stem cell transplant. Receptors were obtained from a male patient younger than 18 who had a stem cell transplant for acute lymphoblastic leukemia, so the T cells may come from the graft donor.

The CDR3 nucleotides are TGTGCCAGCAGTGGACTAGCGGGAGGACCGATAACTTACAATGAGCAGTTCTTC. Translation: CASSGLAGGPITYNEQFF. The rearrangement uses TRBV12-3 or TRBV12-4 and TRBJ2-1; 14 bases agree with TRBD2. CDR3 length equals 18 residues. V lost 5 bases and J lost 4; bases outside the gene matches: 10.

This clonotype was detected many times. V and J are TRBV5-1 and TRBJ2-1; TRBD2 matches 8 bases. The V gene end was trimmed by 0 bases and the J gene end by 8 bases; junction bases not matched to a gene: 4. CDR1 and CDR2 from the germline V gene are SGHRS and YFSETQ. The length of the CDR3 is 14 residues. CDR3 nucleotide sequence: TGCGCCAGCAGCTTGGCGGGAGGGCCGGATGAGCAGTTCTTC. Protein product: CASSLAGGPDEQFF.

As concerns this clonotype: At one end the junction does not follow the germline gene, possibly because of a read error. In DNA, the CDR3 is TGCGCCAACAGCCAAGGGAAGGGGATCGGCTCCTACGAGCAGTACTTC. Amino acid sequence: CANSQGKGIGSYEQYF. V usage is TRBV4-1 and J usage is TRBJ2-7; D might be TRBD1 (5 bases). Per germline, CDR1 MGHRA and CDR2 YSYEKL. This CDR3 has 16 amino acids.

The V gene is TRBV20-1, the J gene TRBJ2-3; D remains unclear. Germline V lookup: CDR1 DFQATT, CDR2 SNEGSKA (reference sequence). V gave up 5 bases and J gave up 0 bases, with 9 bases separating them. The CDR3 runs to 13 residues. CDR3 protein: CSAGLASTDTQYF. The CDR3 DNA reads as TGCAGTGCTGGGTTAGCTAGCACAGATACGCAGTATTTT.

The CDR3 DNA follows: TGTGCCACCAGTGGGGGGGCGGGAGGTTGGGTGGGCGAGCAGTTCTTC. Amino acids: CATSGGAGGWVGEQFF. The chain carries TRBV24-1 and TRBJ2-1; 8 positions agree with TRBD2. J lost 10 bases, V lost 5 bases, and 15 bases had no gene match. This CDR3 is 16 amino acids long. Germline values: CDR1 KGHDR, CDR2 SFDVKD.

This clonotype was observed many times. J is TRBJ1-1 and V is TRBV29-1; D unresolved. This CDR3 comprises 12 residues. The germline V gene encodes CDR1 SQVTM and CDR2 ANQGSEA. Trimming pared 3 bases from V and 1 base from J, leaving 6 bases between. This CDR3 reads CSVDKGNTEAFF. The CDR3 DNA is TGCAGCGTTGATAAGGGGAACACTGAAGCTTTCTTT. The entire variable domain, with the rest obtained from reference TRBV29-1 and TRBJ1-1, is as follows: SAVISQKPSRDICQRGTSLTIQCQVDSQVTMMFWYRQQPGQSLTLIATANQGSEATYESGFVIDKFPISRPNLTFSTLTVSNMSPEDSSIYLCSVDKGNTEAFFGQGTRLTVV.

In this sample, this clonotype turned up a few times. This rearrangement joins TRBV7-8 to TRBJ1-2, with a weak D call TRBD1 (5 bases). The CDR3 consists of 17 residues. Germline lookup yields CDR1 SGHVS and CDR2 FQNEAQ. Trimming removed 1 base at V and 2 bases at J, with 17 bases between. The chain's CDR3 is CASSLEGYLRQNYGYTF. In DNA form, the CDR3 reads TGTGCCAGCAGCTTAGAAGGTTATCTGAGACAGAACTATGGCTACACCTTC. The full variable domain, completed using reference TRBV7-8 and TRBJ1-2, is GAGVSQSPRYKVAKRGQDVALRCDPISGHVSLFWYQQALGQGPEFLTYFQNEAQLDKSGLPSDRFFAERPEGSVSTLKIQRTQQEDSAVYLCASSLEGYLRQNYGYTFGSGTRLTVV.

This rearrangement joins TRBV7-3 to TRBJ1-1, with a possible D match to TRBD1 (6 bases). The CDR3 runs 14 residues. The V and J ends lost 4 bases and 0 bases respectively, with 9 bases between them. CDR1 is SGHTA and CDR2 is FQGTGA in the germline V gene. CDR3 in amino acids: CASSSQGMNTEAFF. In DNA form, the CDR3 reads TGTGCCAGCAGCTCACAGGGTATGAACACTGAAGCTTTCTTT.

Ten or more counts support this clonotype. In nucleotides, the CDR3 is TGCAGCGAAGACCTAGCGGGAGATGGCACAGATACGCAGTATTTT. This translates into CSEDLAGDGTDTQYF. The genes are TRBV29-1 and TRBJ2-3, with TRBD2 matching 10 bases. Germline V CDR1 and CDR2: SQVTM, ANQGSEA. V was pared by 7 bases and J by 1 base, with 8 bases of the junction left unmatched. This CDR3 is 15 amino acids long.

A word on this clonotype: This may be a read error, as it is one base from a much larger clone. The chain has TRBV3-1 and TRBJ2-2, with no clear D. V was trimmed by 1 base and J by 6 bases, leaving 9 bases between them. Germline values: CDR1 LGHDT, CDR2 YNNKEL (reference sequence). The CDR3 has 14 residues. For the CDR3, the DNA is TGTGCCAGCAGCCAAGGGGTGGCGCCCGGGGAGCTGTTTTTT. Amino acids: CASSQGVAPGELFF.

This clonotype was counted only a few times. The V call is TRBV7-2, the J call TRBJ2-1, with 10 bases aligning to TRBD1. CDR1 is SGHTA, CDR2 FQGNSA, per germline. The CDR3 contains 16 residues. Unmatched junction bases numbered 5, after V lost 0 bases and J lost 6 bases. The CDR3 nucleotides are TGTGCCAGCAGCTTAGCGGGGACAGGGGTAGGCAATGAGCAGTTCTTC. Protein sequence: CASSLAGTGVGNEQFF.

This clonotype was detected many times. V gene TRBV5-1 combines with J gene TRBJ2-1; D call uncertain. In germline, CDR1 is SGHRS, CDR2 YFSETQ. This CDR3 has 13 amino acids. The germline V and J ends were trimmed by 2 bases and 13 bases, with 16 bases remaining between them. The CDR3 loop is CASSFYGRTDQFF. The CDR3 bases are TGCGCCAGCAGCTTTTATGGACGGACGGATCAGTTCTTC.

This clonotype was seen a few times. The chain couples TRBV7-9 to TRBJ1-1, with 8 bases aligning to TRBD1. With V trimmed by 7 bases and J by 5 bases, 9 bases remained unmatched. CDR3 length: 14 amino acids. Germline CDR1 is SEHNR and CDR2 is FQNEAQ (reference sequence). The CDR3 coding sequence is TGTGCCAGCAATCCAGGACAGGGATGGACTGAAGCTTTCTTT. Translation: CASNPGQGWTEAFF.

This clonotype was counted only a few times. The J gene is TRBJ2-1, the V gene TRBV12-3 or TRBV12-4; 11 bases fit TRBD1. V shed 5 bases, J shed 0 bases, and the junction held 9 bases outside the gene matches. The length of the CDR3 is 18 residues. The CDR3 loop reads CASSRDRGSIRSYNEQFF. The CDR3 coding sequence is TGTGCCAGCAGTAGGGACAGGGGGTCTATACGCTCCTACAATGAGCAGTTCTTC.

In its sample, this clonotype was seen a few times. The chain employs TRBV28 and TRBJ2-7; TRBD2 might be the D (7 bases). In germline, CDR1 is MDHEN, CDR2 SYDVKM. The V end was cut by 1 base, the J end by 7 bases, with 14 bases between. This CDR3 has 14 amino acids. The CDR3, as DNA: TGTGCCAGCAGTTTATCGGGGGGCGGGAGTGAGCAGTACTTC. This gives the protein CASSLSGGGSEQYF. Full variable domain (remainder filled in from reference TRBV28 and TRBJ2-7): DVKVTQSSRYLVKRTGEKVFLECVQDMDHENMFWYRQDPGLGLRLIYFSYDVKMKEKGDIPEGYSVSREKKERFSLILESASTNQTSMYLCASSLSGGGSEQYFGPGTRLTVT.

This clonotype was observed at least ten times. This rearrangement joins TRBV6-2 or TRBV6-3 to TRBJ2-1; maybe TRBD2 (6 bases). CDR1 and CDR2 (germline): MNHEY, SVGEGT. The CDR3 consists of 18 residues. Deletions cut 4 bases from V and 5 bases from J, with 24 bases between. The CDR3 sequence is CASSWGLRVRGKNNEQFF. CDR3 bases: TGTGCCAGCAGTTGGGGACTTCGCGTGCGGGGTAAGAACAATGAGCAGTTCTTC.

The sample holds a few counts of this clonotype. The V call is TRBV5-1, the J call TRBJ2-5, with D possibly being TRBD2 (6 bases). Trimming cost V 0 bases and J 4 bases, with 13 bases left between them. This CDR3 region has 15 residues. Germline values: CDR1 SGHRS, CDR2 YFSETQ. CDR3: CASSLAIAGPETQYF. The CDR3 coding sequence is TGCGCCAGCAGCTTGGCCATCGCGGGGCCAGAGACCCAGTACTTC.

This clonotype appeared many times. The V gene is TRBV5-1, the J gene TRBJ2-1; the D gene is possibly TRBD1 (6 bases). The CDR3 has 15 amino acids. Between the trimmed V and J ends, which lost 0 bases and 7 bases, there was a span of 14 bases. Per germline, CDR1 SGHRS and CDR2 YFSETQ. The CDR3 DNA reads TGCGCCAGCAGCTTGGTCCAGGGGCCGATGAATGAGCAGTTCTTC. It encodes CASSLVQGPMNEQFF.

The chain combines TRBV5-6 with TRBJ2-3, with 7 bases that match TRBD1. Germline V CDR1 and CDR2: SGHDT, YYEEEE. The CDR3 contains 15 residues. Losses at the gene ends were 5 bases for V and 2 bases for J; bases not matched to a gene: 8. CDR3 nucleotide sequence: TGTGCCAGCAGGCCGGGACAGCCTTACACAGATACGCAGTATTTT. Translating gives CASRPGQPYTDTQYF.

There are a few counts of this clonotype. The rearrangement uses TRBV4-1 and TRBJ2-1; 10 nucleotides line up with TRBD1. Germline V gene data show CDR1 as MGHRA and CDR2 as YSYEKL. CDR3 length: 14 amino acids. V was clipped by 8 bases and J by 8 bases; unmatched bases: 9. The CDR3 DNA reads TGCGCCAGCCGACGACAGGGGGCGAGAGATGAGCAGTTCTTC. Protein sequence: CASRRQGARDEQFF.

The rearrangement uses TRBV5-4 and TRBJ1-1, with D hard to call. Germline-derived CDR1 and CDR2 are SGHNT and YYREEE (reference sequence). This CDR3 spans 14 amino acids. V was pared by 3 bases and J by 3 bases, with 12 bases between. The CDR3 bases are TGTGCCAGCAGCTCCGGAGGGAAATACACTGAAGCTTTCTTT. This translates into CASSSGGKYTEAFF.

V and J are TRBV20-1 and TRBJ2-7; 7 nucleotides align to TRBD2. The trim removed 6 bases at V and 2 bases at J, leaving 10 bases unmatched. Germline loops: CDR1 DFQATT, CDR2 SNEGSKA (reference sequence). This CDR3 has 14 amino acids. The CDR3 bases are TGCAGTGCCGGGGGGACTCTTCAGGCCTACGAGCAGTACTTC. Amino acids: CSAGGTLQAYEQYF.

The chain has TRBV7-6 and TRBJ2-3; 8 nucleotides line up with TRBD2. J lost 7 bases, V lost 3 bases, and 9 bases had no gene match. CDR1 SGHVS and CDR2 FNYEAQ come from the germline V gene. This CDR3 region has 15 residues. The CDR3 region is CASSLEPVAGYTQYF. CDR3 bases: TGTGCCAGCAGCTTGGAGCCTGTAGCGGGATATACGCAGTATTTT. The full variable domain, with the rest looked up from reference TRBV7-6 and TRBJ2-3, is GAGVSQSPRYKVTKRGQDVALRCDPISGHVSLYWYRQALGQGPEFLTYFNYEAQQDKSGLPNDRFSAERPEGSISTLTIQRTEQRDSAMYRCASSLEPVAGYTQYFGPGTRLTVL.